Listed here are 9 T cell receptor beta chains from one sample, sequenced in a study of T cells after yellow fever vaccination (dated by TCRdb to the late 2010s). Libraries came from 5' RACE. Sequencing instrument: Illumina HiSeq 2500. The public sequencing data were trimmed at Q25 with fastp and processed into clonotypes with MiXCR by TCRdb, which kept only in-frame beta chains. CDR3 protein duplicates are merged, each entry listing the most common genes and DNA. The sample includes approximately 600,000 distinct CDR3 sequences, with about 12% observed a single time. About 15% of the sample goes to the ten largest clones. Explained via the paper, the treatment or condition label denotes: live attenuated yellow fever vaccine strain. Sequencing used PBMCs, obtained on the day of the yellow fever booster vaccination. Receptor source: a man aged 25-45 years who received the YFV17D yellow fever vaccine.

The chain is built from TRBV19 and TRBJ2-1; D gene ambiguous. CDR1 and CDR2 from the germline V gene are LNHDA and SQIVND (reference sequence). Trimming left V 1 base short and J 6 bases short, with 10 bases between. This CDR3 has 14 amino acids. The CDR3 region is CASSIVIKTNEQFF. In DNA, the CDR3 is TGTGCCAGTAGTATAGTGATCAAAACCAATGAGCAGTTCTTC.

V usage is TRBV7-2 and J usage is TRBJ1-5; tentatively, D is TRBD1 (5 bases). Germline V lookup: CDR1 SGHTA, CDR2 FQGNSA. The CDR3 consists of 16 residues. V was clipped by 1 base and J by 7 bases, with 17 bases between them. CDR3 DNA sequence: TGTGCCAGCAGCTTAGTACATGGCCAGGGAGGACAGCCCCAGCATTTT. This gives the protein CASSLVHGQGGQPQHF.

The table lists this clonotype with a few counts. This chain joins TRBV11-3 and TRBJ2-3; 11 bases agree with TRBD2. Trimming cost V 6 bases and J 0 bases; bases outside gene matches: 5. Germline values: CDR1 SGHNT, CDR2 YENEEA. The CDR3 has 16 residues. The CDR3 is CASSSSSGRSTDTQYF. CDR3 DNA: TGTGCCAGCAGTTCTTCTAGCGGGAGGAGCACAGATACGCAGTATTTT. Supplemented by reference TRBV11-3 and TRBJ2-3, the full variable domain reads EAGVVQSPRYKIIEKKQPVAFWCNPISGHNTLYWYLQNLGQGPELLIRYENEEAVDDSQLPKDRFSAERLKGVDSTLKIQPAELGDSAVYLCASSSSSGRSTDTQYFGPGTRLTVL.

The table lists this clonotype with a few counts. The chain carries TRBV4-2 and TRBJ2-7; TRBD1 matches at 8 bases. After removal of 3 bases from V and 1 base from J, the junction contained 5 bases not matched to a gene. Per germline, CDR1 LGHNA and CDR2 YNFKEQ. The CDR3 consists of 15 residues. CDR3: CASSHMGQASYEQYF. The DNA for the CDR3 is TGTGCCAGCAGCCATATGGGACAGGCTTCCTACGAGCAGTACTTC.

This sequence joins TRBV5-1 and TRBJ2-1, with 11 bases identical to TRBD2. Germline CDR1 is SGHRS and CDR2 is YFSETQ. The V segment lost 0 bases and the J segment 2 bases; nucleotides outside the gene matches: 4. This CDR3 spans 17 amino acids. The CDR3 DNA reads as TGCGCCAGCAGCTTGGCATTACTAGCGGGGGCCTACAATGAGCAGTTCTTC. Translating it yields CASSLALLAGAYNEQFF. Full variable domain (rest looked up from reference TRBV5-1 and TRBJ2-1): KAGVTQTPRYLIKTRGQQVTLSCSPISGHRSVSWYQQTPGQGLQFLFEYFSETQRNKGNFPGRFSGRQFSNSRSEMNVSTLELGDSALYLCASSLALLAGAYNEQFFGPGTRLTVL.

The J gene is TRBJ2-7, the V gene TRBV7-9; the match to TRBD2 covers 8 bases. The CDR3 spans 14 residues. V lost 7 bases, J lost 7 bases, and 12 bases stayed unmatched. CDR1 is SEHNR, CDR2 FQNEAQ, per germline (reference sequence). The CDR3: CASTPHGGAEEQYF. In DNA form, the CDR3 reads TGTGCCAGCACCCCTCACGGGGGGGCAGAAGAGCAGTACTTC.

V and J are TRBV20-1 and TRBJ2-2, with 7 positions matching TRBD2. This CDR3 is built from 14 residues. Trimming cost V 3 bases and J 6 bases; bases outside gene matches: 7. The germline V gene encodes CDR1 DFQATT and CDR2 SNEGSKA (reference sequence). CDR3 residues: CSARVGGSPGELFF. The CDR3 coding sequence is TGCAGTGCTAGGGTGGGCGGGAGTCCCGGGGAGCTGTTTTTT.

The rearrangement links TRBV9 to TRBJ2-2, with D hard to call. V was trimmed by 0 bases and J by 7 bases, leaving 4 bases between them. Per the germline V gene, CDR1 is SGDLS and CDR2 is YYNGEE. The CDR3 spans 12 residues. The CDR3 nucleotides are TGTGCCAGCAGCGTAGATGACGGGGAGCTGTTTTTT. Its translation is CASSVDDGELFF.

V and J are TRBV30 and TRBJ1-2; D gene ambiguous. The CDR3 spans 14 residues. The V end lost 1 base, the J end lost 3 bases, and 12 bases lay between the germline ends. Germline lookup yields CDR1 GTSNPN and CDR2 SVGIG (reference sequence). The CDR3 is CAWSAGQTHYGYTF. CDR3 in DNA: TGTGCCTGGAGTGCCGGTCAAACCCACTATGGCTACACCTTC. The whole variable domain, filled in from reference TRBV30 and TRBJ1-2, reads SQTIHQWPATLVQPVGSPLSLECTVEGTSNPNLYWYRQAAGRGLQLLFYSVGIGQISSEVPQNLSASRPQDRQFILSSKKLLLSDSGFYLCAWSAGQTHYGYTFGSGTRLTVV.